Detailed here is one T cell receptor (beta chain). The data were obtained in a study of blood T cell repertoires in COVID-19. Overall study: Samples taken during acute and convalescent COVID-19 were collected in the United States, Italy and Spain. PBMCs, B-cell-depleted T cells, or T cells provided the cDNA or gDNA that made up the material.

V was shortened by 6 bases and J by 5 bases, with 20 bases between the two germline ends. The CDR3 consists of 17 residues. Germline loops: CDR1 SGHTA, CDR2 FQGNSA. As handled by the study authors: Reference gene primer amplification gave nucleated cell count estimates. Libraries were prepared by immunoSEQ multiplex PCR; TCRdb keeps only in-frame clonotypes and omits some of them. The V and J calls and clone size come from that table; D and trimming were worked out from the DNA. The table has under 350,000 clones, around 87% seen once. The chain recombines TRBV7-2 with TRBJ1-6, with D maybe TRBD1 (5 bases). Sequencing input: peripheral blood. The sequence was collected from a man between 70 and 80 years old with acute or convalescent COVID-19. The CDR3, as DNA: TGTGCCAGCAGGTTATGGGAGGGGAACAATAATAATTCACCCCTCCACTTT. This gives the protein CASRLWEGNNNNSPLHF.